These T cell receptor beta chains were read from a single sample in a study of shared clonotypes between healthy human individuals. Only in-frame clones appear in the TCRdb table, and some are missing; sequencing was by immunoSEQ multiplex PCR. The sample comprises more than 2,000,000 clones, more than 90% of which are singletons, and roughly 0.14% rests with the top ten. Sequenced sample: naive CD4+ T cells sorted from blood. The source is a man between 18 and 35 years old in good health. CDR3s include the opening cysteine and the closing phenylalanine or tryptophan. Fields, in order: CDR3 DNA, CDR3 protein, clone size, D gene, V gene, J gene. D genes are given only for firm matches. Size tells how often a clone was seen (once, few, many) or the class of an expanded clone, and some rows leave it out.

TGTGCCAGCAGCCCAAGACAGGGAACTAATGAAAAACTGTTTTTT	CASSPRQGTNEKLFF	NA	TRBD1	TRBV9	TRBJ1-4
TGTGCCAGCAGCCCCGTCGCGGAAGAGGGTGGCTACACCTTC	CASSPVAEEGGYTF	NA	NA	TRBV5-6	TRBJ1-2
TGTGCCATCAACAGGGGGTCGGGGGAGACCCAGTACTTC	CAINRGSGETQYF	NA	TRBD1	TRBV10-3	TRBJ2-5
TGCGCCAGCAGCCCGTCCGGGGGCGGTGGGGACATTCAGTACTTC	CASSPSGGGGDIQYF	NA	NA	TRBV5-1	TRBJ2-4
TGTGCCAGCAGCCGAGGGGGCCAAGAGACCCAGTACTTC	CASSRGGQETQYF	NA	NA	TRBV28	TRBJ2-5
TGTGCCAGCTCACCGCCGGGATTAGAGACCCAGTACTTC	CASSPPGLETQYF	NA	NA	TRBV18	TRBJ2-5
TGTGCCAGCAGCCCTGGGCCTAACTATGGCTACACCTTC	CASSPGPNYGYTF	NA	NA	TRBV7-2	TRBJ1-2
TGTGCCAGCAGCCAAGCACCACTAGCGGGAGTCCCAGATACGCAGTATTTT	CASSQAPLAGVPDTQYF	NA	TRBD2	TRBV4-2	TRBJ2-3
TGTGCCAGTACCCGGACAGCGAGCTCCTATAATTCACCCCTCCACTTT	CASTRTASSYNSPLHF	NA	NA	TRBV19	TRBJ1-6
TGTGCCAGCAGCACCACTGGGGGAAAACTGTTTTTT	CASSTTGGKLFF	NA	NA	TRBV28	TRBJ1-4
TGTGCCAGCAGTTACGGTGTCGCTGAAAAACTGTTTTTT	CASSYGVAEKLFF	once	NA	TRBV6-5	TRBJ1-4
TGCGCCAGCAGGCTGGGTCCGATGGGTGAAAAACTGTTTTTT	CASRLGPMGEKLFF	NA	NA	TRBV5-1	TRBJ1-4
TGTGCCAGTGGTCGACCGTTCTTT	CASGRPFF	few	NA	TRBV6-4	TRBJ1-1
TGCGCCAGCAGCGCCTCCGGGACTACGACGATCAGTGAGCAGTTCTTC	CASSASGTTTISEQFF	NA	TRBD2	TRBV5-1	TRBJ2-1
TGTGCCAGCAGCCTCCACGGACAGGGTACAAACTATGGCTACACCTTC	CASSLHGQGTNYGYTF	NA	TRBD1	TRBV5-4	TRBJ1-2
TGTGCCAGCAGCTTAGGCGGGTCTGGGGCCAACGTCCTGACTTTC	CASSLGGSGANVLTF	NA	NA	TRBV7-6	TRBJ2-6
TGTGCCAGCTCACTCGGGACAGTGAACACTGAAGCTTTCTTT	CASSLGTVNTEAFF	once	TRBD1	TRBV18	TRBJ1-1